What follows is one TCR beta chain and its context. The antigen is unknown. Reverse transcription of all isolated RNA meant that expressed TCRB transcripts were sequenced. The assay was immunoSEQ multiplex PCR, and TCRdb's table has in-frame clones only and misses some. The data show about 740,000 clones, with 13% seen just once and about 0.02% held by the top ten. This sample was taken from a study of beta chain features in type 1 diabetes. Study information: Sorted cell examination encompassed under 130 million cells across all samples.

Study outcomes and limitations: Among patients with Type 1 diabetes, TCRB CDR3s were moderately but significantly shorter in every one of the four CD4+ subsets.

Trimming removed 0 bases at V and 4 bases at J, with 12 bases between. Germline values: CDR1 SEHNR, CDR2 FQNEAQ (reference sequence). The CDR3 contains 15 residues. The chain has TRBV7-9 and TRBJ1-2; D is unclear. This TCR came from a man younger than 35 with type 1 diabetes. Material for sequencing was naive CD4+ T cells from blood. The CDR3 here is CASSLAFPRTYGYTF. The CDR3 DNA is TGTGCCAGCAGCTTAGCTTTCCCCAGGACCTATGGCTACACCTTC.